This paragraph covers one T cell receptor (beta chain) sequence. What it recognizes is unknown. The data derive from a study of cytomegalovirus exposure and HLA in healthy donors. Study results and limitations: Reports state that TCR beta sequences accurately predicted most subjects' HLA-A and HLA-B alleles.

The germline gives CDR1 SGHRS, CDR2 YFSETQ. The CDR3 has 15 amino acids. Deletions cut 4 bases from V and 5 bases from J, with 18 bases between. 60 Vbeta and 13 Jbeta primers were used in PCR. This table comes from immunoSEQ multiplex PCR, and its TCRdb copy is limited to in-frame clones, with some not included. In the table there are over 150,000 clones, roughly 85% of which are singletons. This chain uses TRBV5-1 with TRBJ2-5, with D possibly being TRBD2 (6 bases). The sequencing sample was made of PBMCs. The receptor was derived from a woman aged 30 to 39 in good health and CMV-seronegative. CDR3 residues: CASSETRLAGETQYF. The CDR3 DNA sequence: TGCGCCAGCAGCGAGACGAGGTTGGCGGGGGAGACCCAGTACTTC.